What follows are 2 T cell receptor beta chains derived from one specimen sequenced in a study of breast tumors, draining lymph nodes, adjacent tissues. Each CDR3 protein gets one entry after TCRdb re-called the multiplex PCR reads with MiXCR. The repertoire holds about 22,000 distinct CDR3 sequences, under 75% seen once, with roughly an eighth in the top ten. Sample: breast tumor tissue. Source of these receptors: a female donor with breast cancer. Some clones in this sample may be carry-over from other donors' samples.

This clonotype counts as medium-sized. One junction end disagrees with the germline gene, perhaps due to a read error. The chain joins TRBV10-3 to TRBJ1-3, with D unresolved. This CDR3 comprises 15 residues. In germline, CDR1 is ENHRY, CDR2 SYGVKD. The CDR3 loop reads CAISEQSQPGNTIYF. As DNA, the CDR3 is TGTGCCATCAGTGAGCAGTCCCAACCTGGGAACACCATATATTTT.

V is TRBV6-5 and J is TRBJ2-3; possibly TRBD1 or TRBD2 for D (6 bases each). Trimming shortened V by 5 bases and J by 3 bases, and 15 bases separated the two germline ends. The CDR3 spans 15 residues. CDR1 is MNHEY, CDR2 SVGAGI, per germline. The CDR3 sequence is CASSHGGAWTDTQYF. CDR3 sequence (DNA): TGTGCCAGCAGTCACGGGGGCGCCTGGACAGATACGCAGTATTTT.